This T cell receptor (beta chain) was found in a study of neoadjuvant anti-PD-1 for oral cavity cancer. As for the study in general: Non-progressing patients received a fourth nivolumab dose near day 43, then surgery on days 50-56. Findings of the study overall: With a few patients per group, TCR findings need larger cohorts. Higher pretreatment blood Treg/Th17 ratios correlated with higher pretreatment blood and lower post-treatment tumor TCRbeta clonality.

TCRdb keeps only in-frame clones here, not all; method: immunoSEQ multiplex PCR. The repertoire holds around 60,000 clones, with roughly 80% as singletons. Details on this clone: Its antigen is unidentified.

Sequences were derived from PBMCs, sampled before nivolumab (anti-PD-1) treatment. The sequence derives from a person aged 40 to 85 with oral cavity squamous cell carcinoma.

The CDR3 loop reads CASSPGLGVGNEQFF. CDR3 coding DNA: TGTGCCAGCAGTCCCGGACTAGGGGTAGGCAATGAGCAGTTCTTC. The V call is TRBV6-6, the J call TRBJ2-1; 7 nucleotides match TRBD2. V was pared by 5 bases and J by 6 bases, with 10 bases of the junction left unmatched. Germline loops: CDR1 MNHNY, CDR2 SVGAGI (reference sequence). The CDR3 is made up of 15 amino acids.